This TCR beta chain was sequenced in a study of shared T cell receptors in the human thymus. Produced via immunoSEQ multiplex PCR; TCRdb's table is partial and in-frame only. Altogether about 660,000 clones are present, around 87% being singletons, with the ten largest covering approximately 0.01%. This clone was observed a single time. The CDR3 consists of 14 residues. The germline V gene encodes CDR1 LNHDA and CDR2 SQIVND (reference sequence). The J segment lost 6 bases and the V segment lost 7 bases, leaving 9 bases of the junction unmatched. This same sample was also taken into another study, of human thymus T cells. That source adds: Resections from corrective heart surgery supplied the thymus tissue.

The sequencing sample was made of thymocytes. This chain links TRBV19 with TRBJ2-1; 7 bases fit TRBD2. The clonotype originates from a boy less than two years old with a congenital heart defect. The CDR3 spells CASILAWAPNEQFF. The CDR3 coding sequence is TGTGCCAGTATACTAGCGTGGGCGCCCAATGAGCAGTTCTTC.